The clone carrying this TCR beta chain has just one count. Clones were sequenced by immunoSEQ multiplex PCR, and TCRdb holds only the in-frame ones, with some missing. Here the sample spans over 150,000 clones, around 83% being singletons. This entry belongs to a study of blood T cell repertoires in COVID-19. This CDR3 has 14 amino acids. V shed 2 bases and J shed 0 bases, with 4 bases lying between them. Germline values: CDR1 SGHTA, CDR2 FQGNSA. The material sequenced was peripheral blood. The V and J genes are TRBV7-2 and TRBJ2-2; D not certain. The TCR originated in a woman in her sixties with acute or convalescent COVID-19. The CDR3 nucleotides are TGTGCCAGCAGCTTAAGCTCGAACACCGGGGAGCTGTTTTTT. Translated, it gives CASSLSSNTGELFF.